A selection of T cell receptor beta chains follows, all from one sample in a study of T cells after yellow fever vaccination. TCRdb reprocessed the 5' RACE reads via MiXCR and lists one record per CDR3 protein. In the table there are 250,000 or so distinct CDR3 sequences, about 3.5% of which are singletons. The sample consisted of PBMCs, taken 15 days after the yellow fever booster vaccination. The receptors derive from a man between 18 and 35 years old who received the YFV17D yellow fever vaccine. Each CDR3 is given with its conserved first and last residue. The D gene is left open where the match is weak. Size is stated for part of the rows, as once, few or many counts, or as a class when the clone is expanded.

clone size	V gene	D gene	J gene	CDR3 protein	CDR3 DNA
few	TRBV20-1	.	TRBJ1-3	CSARVAAGNTIYF	TGCAGTGCCCGGGTGGCAGCTGGAAACACCATATATTTT
many	TRBV18	.	TRBJ2-5	CASSQNYATETQYF	TGTGCCAGCTCACAGAACTACGCAACGGAGACCCAGTACTTC
many	TRBV6-6	.	TRBJ2-3	CASSPVREADTQYF	TGTGCCAGCAGCCCCGTCAGGGAGGCAGATACGCAGTATTTT
many	TRBV7-2	.	TRBJ2-5	CASSSLGGWETQYF	TGTGCCAGCAGCTCCCTTGGGGGGTGGGAGACCCAGTACTTC
many	TRBV12-3/TRBV12-4	.	TRBJ2-6	CASSSAGANVLTF	TGTGCCAGCAGTTCTGCTGGGGCCAACGTCCTGACTTTC
.	TRBV6-6	TRBD2	TRBJ2-7	CASSYSQGLAGVEQYF	TGTGCCAGCAGTTACTCGCAGGGACTAGCGGGGGTTGAACAGTACTTC
few	TRBV28	.	TRBJ2-3	CASSFEGITDTQYF	TGTGCCAGCAGTTTTGAGGGGATCACAGATACGCAGTATTTT
many	TRBV29-1	.	TRBJ1-2	CSVQGGGYGYTF	TGCAGCGTTCAAGGGGGGGGCTATGGCTACACCTTC
few	TRBV19	TRBD1	TRBJ2-5	CASSKIDRGQETQYF	TGTGCCAGTAGCAAGATTGACAGGGGGCAAGAGACCCAGTACTTC
few	TRBV12-3/TRBV12-4	.	TRBJ1-1	CASSRAISYTEAFF	TGTGCCAGCAGTAGGGCAATAAGCTACACTGAAGCTTTCTTT
many	TRBV5-1	.	TRBJ2-7	CASSGGPTGYEQYF	TGCGCCAGCAGCGGAGGACCCACGGGCTACGAGCAGTACTTC
many	TRBV5-1	.	TRBJ1-1	CASSPRTANTEAFF	TGCGCCAGCAGCCCCAGGACAGCCAACACTGAAGCTTTCTTT
many	TRBV7-6	.	TRBJ2-3	CASSLNGGLDTQYF	TGTGCCAGCAGCTTAAACGGGGGATTAGATACGCAGTATTTT
many	TRBV29-1	.	TRBJ2-5	CSVVGVTGETQYF	TGCAGCGTTGTGGGGGTGACCGGGGAGACCCAGTACTTC
many	TRBV2	.	TRBJ1-1	CASSEFLSGEAFF	TGTGCCAGCAGTGAATTCCTCTCAGGGGAAGCTTTCTTT
.	TRBV27	.	TRBJ1-4	CASSLSAAAEFEKLFF	TGTGCCAGCAGTTTATCGGCGGCCGCCGAATTCGAAAAACTGTTTTTT
.	TRBV20-1	.	TRBJ1-2	CSARVGSYGYTF	TGCAGTGCTAGAGTAGGGTCCTATGGCTACACCTTC
.	TRBV5-4	.	TRBJ2-5	CASSLAGGRGETQYF	TGTGCCAGCAGCCTAGCAGGGGGGAGGGGAGAGACCCAGTACTTC
many	TRBV5-1	.	TRBJ1-5	CASSLGGWNQPQHF	TGCGCCAGCAGCTTAGGGGGATGGAATCAGCCCCAGCATTTT
many	TRBV3-1	.	TRBJ2-7	CASSQGLYYEQYF	TGTGCCAGCAGCCAAGGACTATACTACGAGCAGTACTTC
many	TRBV6-5	.	TRBJ2-2	CASSRFARTGELFF	TGTGCCAGCAGTCGGTTCGCGAGAACCGGGGAGCTGTTTTTT
many	TRBV20-1	.	TRBJ2-1	CSATRAITYNEQFF	TGCAGTGCTACCCGGGCTATTACTTACAATGAGCAGTTCTTC
many	TRBV18	.	TRBJ2-5	CASSPIATQNQETQYF	TGTGCCAGCTCACCAATCGCCACACAAAACCAAGAGACCCAGTACTTC
many	TRBV12-5	TRBD2	TRBJ2-7	CASGPYNSGGAYEQYF	TGTGCTAGTGGTCCCTACAATAGCGGGGGGGCGTACGAGCAGTACTTC
many	TRBV2	.	TRBJ1-6	CASKEQGGSPLHF	TGTGCCAGCAAGGAGCAGGGTGGATCACCCCTCCACTTT
large	TRBV15	TRBD2	TRBJ2-2	CATSRDVEVLASGGTGELFF	TGTGCCACCAGCAGAGATGTAGAGGTGTTGGCTAGCGGGGGGACCGGGGAGCTGTTTTTT
many	TRBV24-1	TRBD1	TRBJ2-4	CATSDSGTGGHIQYF	TGTGCCACCAGTGATTCCGGGACAGGGGGACACATTCAGTACTTC
many	TRBV5-1	TRBD1	TRBJ1-5	CASSPGQGLPQHF	TGCGCCAGCAGCCCGGGACAGGGGCTGCCCCAGCATTTT
many	TRBV7-9	TRBD1	TRBJ1-2	CASSLTGGWSGYTF	TGTGCCAGCAGCCTAACAGGGGGATGGAGTGGCTACACCTTC
many	TRBV5-1	TRBD2	TRBJ2-5	CASSPAASGGEIQETQYF	TGCGCCAGCAGCCCGGCGGCTAGCGGGGGGGAAATCCAAGAGACCCAGTACTTC
.	TRBV5-6	.	TRBJ1-2	CDSSLGDYGYTF	TGTGACAGCAGCTTGGGAGATTATGGCTACACCTTC
many	TRBV7-2	TRBD2	TRBJ2-1	CASSLVGLAGAYEQFF	TGTGCCAGCAGCTTAGTGGGACTAGCGGGGGCTTATGAGCAGTTCTTC
many	TRBV4-2	.	TRBJ2-7	CASSQDSYEQYF	TGTGCCAGCAGCCAAGACAGCTACGAGCAGTACTTC
many	TRBV12-3/TRBV12-4	.	TRBJ1-5	CASSSPGPQPQHF	TGTGCCAGCAGTTCCCCGGGTCCACAGCCCCAGCATTTT
many	TRBV5-1	.	TRBJ1-2	CASSLDSLSQYGYTF	TGCGCCAGCAGCTTGGATAGTCTAAGCCAGTATGGCTACACCTTC
many	TRBV12-3/TRBV12-4	TRBD2	TRBJ2-5	CASSLGWGGKETQYF	TGTGCCAGCAGTTTAGGGTGGGGGGGTAAGGAGACCCAGTACTTC